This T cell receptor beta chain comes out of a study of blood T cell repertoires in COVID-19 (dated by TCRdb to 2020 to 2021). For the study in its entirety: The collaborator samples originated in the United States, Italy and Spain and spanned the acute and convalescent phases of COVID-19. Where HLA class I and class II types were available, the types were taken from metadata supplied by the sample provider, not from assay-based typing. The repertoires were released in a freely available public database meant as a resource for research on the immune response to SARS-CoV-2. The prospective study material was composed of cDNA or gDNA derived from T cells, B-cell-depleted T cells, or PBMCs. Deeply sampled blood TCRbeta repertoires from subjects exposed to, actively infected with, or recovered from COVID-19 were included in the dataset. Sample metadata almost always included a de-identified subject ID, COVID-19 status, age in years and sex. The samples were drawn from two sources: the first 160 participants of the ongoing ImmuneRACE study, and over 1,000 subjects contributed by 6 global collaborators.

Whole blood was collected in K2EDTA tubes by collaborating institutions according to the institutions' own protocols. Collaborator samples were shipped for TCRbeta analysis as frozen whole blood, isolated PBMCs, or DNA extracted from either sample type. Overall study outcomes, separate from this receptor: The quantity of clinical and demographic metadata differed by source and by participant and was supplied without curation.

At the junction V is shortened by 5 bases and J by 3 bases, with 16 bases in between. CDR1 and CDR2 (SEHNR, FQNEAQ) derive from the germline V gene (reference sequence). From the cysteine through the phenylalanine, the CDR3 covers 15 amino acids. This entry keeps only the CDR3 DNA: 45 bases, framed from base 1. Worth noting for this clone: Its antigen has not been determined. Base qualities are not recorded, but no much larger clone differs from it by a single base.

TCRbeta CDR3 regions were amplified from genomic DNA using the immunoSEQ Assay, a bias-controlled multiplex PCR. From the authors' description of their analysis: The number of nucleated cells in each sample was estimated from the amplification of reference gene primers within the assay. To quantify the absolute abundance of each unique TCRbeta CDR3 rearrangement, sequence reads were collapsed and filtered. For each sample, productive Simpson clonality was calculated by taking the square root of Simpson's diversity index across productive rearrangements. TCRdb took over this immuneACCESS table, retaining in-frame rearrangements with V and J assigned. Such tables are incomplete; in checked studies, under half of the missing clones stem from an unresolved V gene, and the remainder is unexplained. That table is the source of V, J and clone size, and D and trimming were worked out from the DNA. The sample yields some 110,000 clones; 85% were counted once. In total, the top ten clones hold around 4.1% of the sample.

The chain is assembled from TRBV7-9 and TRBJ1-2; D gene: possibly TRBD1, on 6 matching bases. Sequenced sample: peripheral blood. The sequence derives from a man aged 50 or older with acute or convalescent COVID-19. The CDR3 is CASSRRTGKDYGYTF. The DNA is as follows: TGTGCCAGCAGCCGCCGAACAGGGAAGGACTATGGCTACACCTTC. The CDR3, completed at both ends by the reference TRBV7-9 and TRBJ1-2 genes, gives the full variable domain DTGVSQNPRHKITKRGQNVTFRCDPISEHNRLYWYRQTLGQGPEFLTYFQNEAQLEKSRLLSDRFSAERPKGSFSTLEIQRTEQGDSAMYLCASSRRTGKDYGYTFGSGTRLTVV.